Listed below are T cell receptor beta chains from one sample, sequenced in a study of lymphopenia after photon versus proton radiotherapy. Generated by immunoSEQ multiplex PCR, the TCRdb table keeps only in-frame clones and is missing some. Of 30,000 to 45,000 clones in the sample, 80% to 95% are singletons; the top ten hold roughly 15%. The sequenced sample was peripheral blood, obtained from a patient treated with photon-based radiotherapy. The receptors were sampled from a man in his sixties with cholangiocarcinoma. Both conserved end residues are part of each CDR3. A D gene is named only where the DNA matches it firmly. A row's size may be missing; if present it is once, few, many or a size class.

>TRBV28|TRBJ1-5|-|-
CASILGPISRTYQPQHF
TGTGCCAGCATCCTAGGCCCGATCTCCCGAACGTATCAGCCCCAGCATTTT
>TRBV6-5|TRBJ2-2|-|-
CASSSLVSRELFF
TGTGCCAGCAGTTCCCTGGTCTCCAGGGAGCTGTTTTTT
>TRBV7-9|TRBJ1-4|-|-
CASSRTGVNEKLFF
TGTGCCAGCAGCAGAACAGGAGTTAATGAAAAACTGTTTTTT
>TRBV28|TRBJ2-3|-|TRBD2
CASALVQAGGPFIDTQYF
TGTGCCAGCGCTTTGGTACAAGCGGGAGGGCCTTTTATAGATACGCAGTATTTT
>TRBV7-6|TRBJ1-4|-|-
CASSLRQGEKLFF
TGTGCCAGCAGCTTACGGCAGGGCGAAAAACTGTTTTTT
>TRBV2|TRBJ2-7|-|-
CASISITYEQYF
TGTGCCAGCATTTCTATAACCTACGAGCAGTACTTC
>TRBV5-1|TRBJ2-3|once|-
CASSGSRWTDTQYF
TGCGCCAGCAGTGGGTCCAGGTGGACAGATACGCAGTATTTT
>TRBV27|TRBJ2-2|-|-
CASSFLLTENTGELFF
TGTGCCAGCAGTTTCCTTCTGACGGAGAACACCGGGGAGCTGTTTTTT
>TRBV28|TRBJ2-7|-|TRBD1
CASSLGGTGINEQYF
TGTGCCAGCAGTTTGGGCGGGACAGGGATCAACGAGCAGTACTTC
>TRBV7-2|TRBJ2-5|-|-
CASSGRMGDGETQYF
TGTGCCAGCAGCGGTCGGATGGGGGACGGAGAGACCCAGTACTTC
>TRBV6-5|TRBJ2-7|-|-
CASNSRGGPYEQYF
TGTGCCAGCAACTCAAGGGGCGGCCCCTACGAGCAGTACTTC
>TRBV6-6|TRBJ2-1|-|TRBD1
CASSRDRAFNEQFF
TGTGCCAGCAGCCGGGACAGGGCATTCAATGAGCAGTTCTTC
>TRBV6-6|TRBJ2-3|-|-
CASTEISQGGNTQYF
TGTGCCAGCACCGAGATCTCACAGGGAGGGAATACGCAGTATTTT
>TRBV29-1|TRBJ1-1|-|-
CSVDLEHTEAFF
TGCAGCGTTGATCTGGAACACACTGAAGCTTTCTTT
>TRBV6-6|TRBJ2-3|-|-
CASSYGTFSTDTQYF
TGTGCCAGCAGTTATGGGACTTTTAGCACAGATACGCAGTATTTT
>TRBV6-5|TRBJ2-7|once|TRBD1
CASSYSRQGHEQYF
TGTGCCAGCAGTTACTCGCGACAGGGCCACGAGCAGTACTTC
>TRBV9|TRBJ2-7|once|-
CASSVAGGPSYEQYF
TGTGCCAGCAGCGTAGCTGGGGGCCCCTCCTACGAGCAGTACTTC
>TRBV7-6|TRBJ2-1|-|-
CASSLASGGQFF
TGTGCCAGCAGCTTAGCGAGCGGAGGGCAGTTCTTC
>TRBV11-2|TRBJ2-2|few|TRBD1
CASSLGGQGAWTGELFF
TGTGCCAGCAGCTTAGGAGGGCAGGGGGCGTGGACCGGGGAGCTGTTTTTT
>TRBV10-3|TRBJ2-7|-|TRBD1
CAISEFTGGGEQYF
TGTGCCATCAGTGAGTTCACAGGGGGCGGGGAGCAGTACTTC
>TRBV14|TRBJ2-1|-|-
CASSPRAGLSSYNEQFF
TGTGCCAGCAGCCCTAGGGCAGGCCTTAGCTCCTACAATGAGCAGTTCTTC
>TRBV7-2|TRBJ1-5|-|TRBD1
CASSGGQGSQPQHF
TGTGCCAGCAGCGGAGGACAGGGGTCTCAGCCCCAGCATTTT
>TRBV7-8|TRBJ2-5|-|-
CASSLGLQETQYF
TGTGCCAGCAGCTTGGGACTCCAAGAGACCCAGTACTTC
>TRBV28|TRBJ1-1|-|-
CAISVLDNTEAFF
TGTGCCATTTCGGTTCTCGACAACACTGAAGCTTTCTTT
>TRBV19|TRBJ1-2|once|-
CASREGGSNYGYTF
TGTGCTAGTCGCGAGGGGGGCTCTAACTATGGCTACACCTTC
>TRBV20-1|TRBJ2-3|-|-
CSASLADTQYF
TGCAGTGCTAGTTTGGCAGATACGCAGTATTTT
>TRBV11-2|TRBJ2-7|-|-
CASSLSGQYYEQYF
TGTGCCAGCAGCTTATCCGGACAGTACTACGAGCAGTACTTC
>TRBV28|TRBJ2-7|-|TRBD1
CASSLQQGATSYEQYF
TGTGCCAGCAGTCTCCAACAGGGGGCTACCTCCTACGAGCAGTACTTC
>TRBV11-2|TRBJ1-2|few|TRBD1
CASSSSGTDGYTF
TGTGCCAGCAGCTCCTCCGGGACAGATGGCTACACCTTC
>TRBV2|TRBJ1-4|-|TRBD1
CASSETGGPREKLFF
TGTGCCAGCAGTGAAACAGGGGGCCCTCGGGAAAAACTGTTTTTT
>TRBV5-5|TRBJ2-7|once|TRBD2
CASDPLSGAGYEQYF
TGTGCCAGCGACCCATTGAGCGGGGCCGGCTACGAGCAGTACTTC
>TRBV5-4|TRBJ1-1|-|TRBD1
CASSFLQGGTEAFF
TGTGCCAGCAGCTTCTTACAGGGGGGAACTGAAGCTTTCTTT
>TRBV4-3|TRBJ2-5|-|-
CASSQGAGQTSQTQYF
TGCGCCAGCAGCCAAGGCGCGGGACAGACCTCGCAGACCCAGTACTTC